The clone carrying this T cell receptor beta chain was detected only a few times. Its matching antigen is unknown. The data stem from a study of early T cells in non-severe SARS-CoV-2 infection. This CDR3 has 14 residues. With V trimmed by 4 bases and J by 2 bases, 5 bases remained unmatched. Germline V gene data show CDR1 as SGHRS and CDR2 as YFSETQ. Attachment of unique molecular identifiers was made to individual cDNA molecules. TCRdb re-called the 5' RACE reads through MiXCR, storing one row per CDR3 protein. The sample lists about 35,000 distinct CDR3 sequences; 7.5% to 9% were seen once. Findings and limits, study-wide: Private and CD4 specificities were missed by VDJdb matching, skewed to anti-spike CD8.

This sequence originates from an adult who was a healthcare worker with PCR-confirmed SARS-CoV-2 infection or an uninfected control (not recorded which). This sample comprised whole blood, obtained at baseline. The chain couples TRBV5-1 to TRBJ2-7; 8 nucleotides line up with TRBD1. The CDR3 DNA reads as TGCGCCAGCAGCACAGGACAGGGCCCCTACGAGCAGTACTTC. Translating it yields CASSTGQGPYEQYF. The full variable domain, with the rest looked up from reference TRBV5-1 and TRBJ2-7, is KAGVTQTPRYLIKTRGQQVTLSCSPISGHRSVSWYQQTPGQGLQFLFEYFSETQRNKGNFPGRFSGRQFSNSRSEMNVSTLELGDSALYLCASSTGQGPYEQYFGPGTRLTVT.